Shown below are 10 T cell receptor beta chains from a single sample sequenced in a study of cytomegalovirus exposure and HLA in healthy donors. TCRdb's copy holds only in-frame clones and misses some; the assay was immunoSEQ multiplex PCR. The sample includes 150,000 to 200,000 clones, 89% of them seen just once. Sequencing was carried out using PBMCs. The origin of the receptors is a man between 18 and 35 years old in good health and CMV-seropositive.

This chain joins TRBV11-3 and TRBJ2-1, with TRBD2 identical over 11 bases. This CDR3 spans 16 amino acids. CDR1 is SGHNT and CDR2 is YENEEA in the germline V gene. V trimming: 2 bases; J trimming: 8 bases; junction bases outside the gene matches: 8. CDR3 region: CASSLRLAGGPDEQFF. DNA for the CDR3: TGTGCCAGCAGCTTACGTCTAGCGGGAGGACCGGATGAGCAGTTCTTC.

This clone has only one observation. The V and J genes are TRBV5-6 and TRBJ1-1; perhaps TRBD1 as D (5 bases). V lost 2 bases and J lost 1, with 9 bases in between. CDR3 length: 14 residues. Germline CDR1 is SGHDT and CDR2 is YYEEEE. CDR3 bases: TGTGCCAGCAGCTTAGGGGTCAGGAACACTGAAGCTTTCTTT. Amino acid sequence: CASSLGVRNTEAFF.

The rearrangement uses TRBV5-1 and TRBJ2-3, with 9 bases lining up with TRBD2. Germline values: CDR1 SGHRS, CDR2 YFSETQ. The V and J ends lost 3 bases and 4 bases, in that order; junction bases with no gene match: 9. The CDR3 is 16 residues long. The CDR3: CASSYVAGVGPDTQYF. As DNA, the CDR3 is TGCGCCAGCAGCTATGTAGCGGGAGTCGGTCCAGATACGCAGTATTTT.

The rearrangement links TRBV25-1 to TRBJ2-2; 7 nucleotides agree with TRBD2. The CDR3 sequence is 16 residues long. Trimming removed 4 bases from V and 7 bases from J; junction bases left unmatched: 12. Germline V gives CDR1 MGHDK, CDR2 SYGVNS. Written as DNA, the CDR3 is TGTGCCAGCAGTGTTACCTCCGGGGGGAACGGCGGGGAGCTGTTTTTT. It yields the protein CASSVTSGGNGGELFF.

The chain has TRBV6-5 and TRBJ1-1; TRBD1 might be the D (6 bases). In germline, CDR1 is MNHEY, CDR2 SVGAGI. Trimming removed 0 bases at V and 1 base at J, with 9 bases between. The CDR3 is made up of 15 amino acids. The CDR3: CASSYSGAANTEAFF. For the CDR3, the DNA is TGTGCCAGCAGTTACTCGGGGGCGGCGAACACTGAAGCTTTCTTT.

This clone was seen once. The V and J genes are TRBV7-9 and TRBJ1-3; tentatively, D is TRBD1 (5 bases). Trimming took off 1 base at V and 8 bases at J, with 12 bases between the two ends. Germline loops: CDR1 SEHNR, CDR2 FQNEAQ (reference sequence). The CDR3 contains 14 residues. CDR3 bases: TGTGCCAGCAGCTTAGAAGCGGGGGAGTACACCATATATTTT. This sequence encodes CASSLEAGEYTIYF.

This clone was detected a few times. One end of the junction varies from germline; a read error may be responsible. In nucleotides, the CDR3 is TGTGCCAGCAGCTCCGGGGGGTCTATTCTGGTCTTC. Translation: CASSSGGSILVF. This chain connects TRBV7-6 to TRBJ2-1; 7 bases align to TRBD2. CDR1 is SGHVS and CDR2 is FNYEAQ in the germline V gene. The CDR3 extends over 12 amino acids.

As concerns this clone: The germline gene is not matched at one end of the junction; a read error may be the cause. The rearrangement links TRBV5-1 to TRBJ2-5; no clear D. This CDR3 has 13 residues. Germline V lookup: CDR1 SGHRS, CDR2 YFSETQ. CDR3 DNA: TGCGCCAGCAGCTTGGGCAACCAGGAGACCCAGTACTTC. It is translated as CASSLGNQETQYF.

This chain joins TRBV2 and TRBJ2-5; 16 positions match TRBD2. Looked up from germline, CDR1 is SNHLY and CDR2 is FYNNEI. The CDR3 covers 21 residues. Trimming cost V 0 bases and J 4 bases; bases outside gene matches: 14. CDR3 bases: TGTGCCAGCAGTGAAGCGGGGGGACTAGCGGGAGGGGATTTGGTAGTAGAGACCCAGTACTTC. Translating gives CASSEAGGLAGGDLVVETQYF.

CDR3: CASSLAGRAYEQYF. CDR3 nucleotides: TGTGCCAGCAGCTTAGCGGGGAGGGCCTACGAGCAGTACTTC. The chain recombines TRBV7-9 with TRBJ2-7, with 7 nucleotides matching TRBD2. The CDR3 is 14 residues long. The germline gives CDR1 SEHNR, CDR2 FQNEAQ (reference sequence). V shed 0 bases, J shed 2 bases, and the junction held 1 base outside the gene matches. Filled out from reference TRBV7-9 and TRBJ2-7, the complete variable domain reads DTGVSQNPRHKITKRGQNVTFRCDPISEHNRLYWYRQTLGQGPEFLTYFQNEAQLEKSRLLSDRFSAERPKGSFSTLEIQRTEQGDSAMYLCASSLAGRAYEQYFGPGTRLTVT.